Each of the 20 T cell receptor beta chains below was sequenced from the same sample in a study of T cell responses to AZD1222 COVID-19 vaccine. Using immunoSEQ multiplex PCR, the repertoire was profiled, and TCRdb retains in-frame clones only, with some absent. The sample holds 150,000 or so clones, under 95% seen once. This material consisted of peripheral blood, taken 28 days after the second AZD1222 dose. The origin of the receptors is an adult who received the AZD1222 COVID-19 vaccine.

The rearrangement links TRBV25-1 to TRBJ2-2; D ambiguous. CDR3 length equals 14 residues. CDR1 is MGHDK, CDR2 SYGVNS, per germline. V lost 8 bases, J lost 7 bases, and 17 bases lay in between. The CDR3 here is CASYSNRGNGELFF. CDR3 bases: TGTGCCAGCTACTCAAATCGAGGAAACGGGGAGCTGTTTTTT. Full variable domain (missing parts from reference TRBV25-1 and TRBJ2-2): EADIYQTPRYLVIGTGKKITLECSQTMGHDKMYWYQQDPGMELHLIHYSYGVNSTEKGDLSSESTVSRIRTEHFPLTLESARPSHTSQYLCASYSNRGNGELFFGEGSRLTVL.

V and J are TRBV6-5 and TRBJ1-1, with TRBD1 matching 8 bases. CDR3 size: 15 residues. The trim removed 7 bases at V and 2 bases at J, leaving 9 bases unmatched. Per the germline V gene, CDR1 is MNHEY and CDR2 is SVGAGI. CDR3 residues: CASTIQGDFNTEAFF. Here the CDR3 DNA reads TGTGCCAGCACCATACAGGGGGATTTTAACACTGAAGCTTTCTTT.

The chain has TRBV5-6 and TRBJ2-7, with a weak D call TRBD2 (6 bases). The CDR3 loop spans 14 amino acids. Germline CDR1 is SGHDT and CDR2 is YYEEEE. Trimming pared 4 bases from V and 7 bases from J, leaving 18 bases between. Here the CDR3 reads CASSPAGTSTEQYF. CDR3 nucleotide sequence: TGTGCCAGCAGCCCCGCCGGGACTTCTACGGAGCAGTACTTC.

The J gene is TRBJ2-2, the V gene TRBV18, with D unclear. CDR3 size: 17 residues. The germline V gene encodes CDR1 KGHSH and CDR2 LQKENI. Deletions cut 1 base from V and 6 bases from J, with 18 bases between. The CDR3, as DNA: TGTGCCAGCTCACCACGATTTGGGGATCCCCGGGCCGGGGAGCTGTTTTTT. Translated: CASSPRFGDPRAGELFF.

This chain uses TRBV7-9 with TRBJ2-3, with D perhaps matching TRBD2 (6 bases). V lost 8 bases to trimming and J lost 2 bases, with 11 bases between them. In germline, CDR1 is SEHNR, CDR2 FQNEAQ (reference sequence). This CDR3 spans 13 amino acids. CDR3 nucleotides: TGTGCCAGCGATAGCGGTTTCACAGATACGCAGTATTTT. Translated: CASDSGFTDTQYF.

The V gene is TRBV7-8, the J gene TRBJ2-7; D assignment may be TRBD1 or TRBD2 (6 bases each). Germline V CDR1 and CDR2: SGHVS, FQNEAQ. CDR3 size: 15 residues. Trimming removed 4 bases from V and 6 bases from J, with 19 bases in between. CDR3 in amino acids: CASSSPFTGAAEQYF. In DNA, the CDR3 is TGTGCCAGCAGCTCGCCCTTTACGGGGGCGGCCGAGCAGTACTTC.

The chain uses TRBV7-9 and TRBJ2-1, with unresolved D. Trimming left V 0 bases short and J 6 bases short, with 3 bases between. Looked up from germline, CDR1 is SEHNR and CDR2 is FQNEAQ (reference sequence). The CDR3 is made up of 12 amino acids. CDR3 nucleotide sequence: TGTGCCAGCAGCTTAGCCAGCAATGAGCAGTTCTTC. It yields the protein CASSLASNEQFF.

Only one count was recorded for this clone. The chain couples TRBV7-9 to TRBJ1-2, with TRBD1 matching 7 bases. Per germline, CDR1 SEHNR and CDR2 FQNEAQ (reference sequence). This CDR3 is built from 15 residues. Trimming at V came to 5 bases and at J to 0 bases, leaving 6 bases not matched to a gene. The CDR3 reads CASSEGTAANYGYTF. In nucleotides, the CDR3 is TGTGCCAGCAGCGAGGGGACAGCGGCTAACTATGGCTACACCTTC.

The rearrangement joins TRBV3-1 (or the pseudogene TRBV3-2) to TRBJ1-3; D gene ambiguous. V lost 2 bases and J 0 bases, leaving 5 bases between the germline ends. The CDR3 length is 14 residues. Germline CDR1 is LGHDT and CDR2 is YNNKEL (reference sequence). CDR3 DNA sequence: TGTGCCAGCAGCCAACGGGACTCTGGAAACACCATATATTTT. This translates into CASSQRDSGNTIYF.

The rearrangement links TRBV5-1 to TRBJ2-1; D not resolved. The CDR3 is made up of 15 amino acids. Germline V gives CDR1 SGHRS, CDR2 YFSETQ. V was trimmed by 2 bases and J by 0 bases, leaving 9 bases between them. The CDR3 loop reads CASSLAPSSYNEQFF. CDR3 coding DNA: TGCGCCAGCAGCTTAGCGCCTTCCTCCTACAATGAGCAGTTCTTC. The complete variable domain, with remaining parts taken from reference TRBV5-1 and TRBJ2-1, reads KAGVTQTPRYLIKTRGQQVTLSCSPISGHRSVSWYQQTPGQGLQFLFEYFSETQRNKGNFPGRFSGRQFSNSRSEMNVSTLELGDSALYLCASSLAPSSYNEQFFGPGTRLTVL.

This clone appeared a single time. The J gene is TRBJ2-7, the V gene TRBV19; D perhaps matches TRBD2 (5 bases). CDR1 is LNHDA, CDR2 SQIVND, per germline (reference sequence). The CDR3 consists of 13 residues. V shed 6 bases and J shed 4 bases, with 13 bases lying between them. The chain's CDR3 is CASSPSGGYEQYF. The CDR3 nucleotides read TGTGCCAGTAGCCCGTCAGGCGGGTACGAGCAGTACTTC. Drawing the rest from reference TRBV19 and TRBJ2-7, the complete variable domain is DGGITQSPKYLFRKEGQNVTLSCEQNLNHDAMYWYRQDPGQGLRLIYYSQIVNDFQKGDIAEGYSVSREKKESFPLTVTSAQKNPTAFYLCASSPSGGYEQYFGPGTRLTVT.

The chain carries TRBV7-3 and TRBJ1-5; no definite D call. Trimming took off 0 bases at V and 5 bases at J, with 5 bases between the two ends. Germline V gives CDR1 SGHTA, CDR2 FQGTGA. The CDR3 is 13 residues long. Written as DNA, the CDR3 is TGTGCCAGCAGCTTAACGAGGGATCAGCCCCAGCATTTT. It codes for CASSLTRDQPQHF.

This clone occurred once. This chain uses TRBV19 with TRBJ2-1, with unresolved D. Trimming took 1 base from V and 7 from J, leaving 11 bases between them. This CDR3 has 14 residues. CDR1 is LNHDA and CDR2 is SQIVND in the germline V gene (reference sequence). CDR3 in amino acids: CASSIGTMRNEQFF. DNA for the CDR3: TGTGCCAGTAGTATAGGCACCATGAGGAATGAGCAGTTCTTC.

The chain links TRBV27 to TRBJ2-7, with 10 bases matching TRBD1. The CDR3 runs 14 residues. V lost 4 bases to trimming and J lost 4 bases; unmatched junction nucleotides: 4. Looked up from germline, CDR1 is MNHEY and CDR2 is SMNVEV (reference sequence). The CDR3 protein is CASSSTGGWYEQYF. The CDR3 coding sequence is TGTGCCAGCAGTTCGACAGGGGGCTGGTACGAGCAGTACTTC.

The chain recombines TRBV4-2 with TRBJ1-1; weak D call: TRBD1 (5 bases). The CDR3 is 17 residues long. Trimming cost V 4 bases and J 1 base, with 19 bases left between them. Germline V gene sequence: CDR1 LGHNA, CDR2 YNFKEQ. The CDR3 coding sequence is TGTGCCAGCAGCCCCCAAGCTAATCGCGACAGGAACACTGAAGCTTTCTTT. Protein product: CASSPQANRDRNTEAFF.

The V and J genes are TRBV2 and TRBJ1-2, with 9 bases aligning to TRBD1. The germline V gene encodes CDR1 SNHLY and CDR2 FYNNEI. The CDR3 runs 17 residues. V lost 1 base to trimming and J lost 2 bases; unmatched junction nucleotides: 8. The CDR3 region has the DNA TGTGCCAGCAGTGAAGTTACCGGGACAGGGTTCAACTATGGCTACACCTTC. Translating it yields CASSEVTGTGFNYGYTF. Full variable domain (rest looked up from reference TRBV2 and TRBJ1-2): EPEVTQTPSHQVTQMGQEVILRCVPISNHLYFYWYRQILGQKVEFLVSFYNNEISEKSEIFDDQFSVERPDGSNFTLKIRSTKLEDSAMYFCASSEVTGTGFNYGYTFGSGTRLTVV.

The V call is TRBV19, the J call TRBJ1-4; a weak D match, TRBD1 (6 bases). V lost 5 bases to trimming and J lost 12 bases, with 16 bases between them. CDR1 is LNHDA and CDR2 is SQIVND in the germline V gene (reference sequence). The length of the CDR3 is 13 residues. The CDR3 coding sequence is TGTGCCAGTAGTCCCGGGGCGGGGGCAGAACTGTTTTTT. This translates into CASSPGAGAELFF.

This chain uses TRBV14 with TRBJ1-2, with D unclear. The CDR3 consists of 17 residues. The V gene lost 3 bases and the J gene lost 6 bases, with 23 bases spanning the gap. CDR1 and CDR2 from the germline V gene are SGHDN and FVKESK. The CDR3 bases are TGTGCCAGCAGCCATGAGATGGTGTGGACGGGCGGGGATGGCTACACCTTC. This gives the protein CASSHEMVWTGGDGYTF.

The gene calls are TRBV3-1 (or the pseudogene TRBV3-2) and TRBJ2-5; 10 bases match TRBD1. V dropped 3 bases and J dropped 8; count of bases not matched to a gene: 6. The CDR3 is 14 residues long. Germline V gene data show CDR1 as LGHDT and CDR2 as YNNKEL (reference sequence). The CDR3 region is CASSHLGTGETQYF. Written as DNA, the CDR3 is TGTGCCAGCAGCCACCTTGGGACAGGGGAAACCCAGTACTTC.

This rearrangement joins TRBV12-5 to TRBJ2-7; D is unclear. V was pared by 3 bases and J by 6 bases, with 12 bases between. This CDR3 region has 13 residues. The germline V gene has CDR1 LGHNT and CDR2 FRNRAP. The CDR3 region has the DNA TGTGCTAGTGGTTTTTTAGAAGGACCCGAGCAGTACTTC. It specifies CASGFLEGPEQYF.